This T cell receptor beta chain was sequenced for a study of T cell responses to AZD1222 COVID-19 vaccine. This CDR3 has 15 amino acids. CDR1 is LGHNA and CDR2 is YNFKEQ in the germline V gene. The V segment lost 2 bases and the J segment 2 bases; nucleotides outside the gene matches: 3. A remark on this clone: Antigen specificity is unknown.

Sequenced by immunoSEQ multiplex PCR; TCRdb stores in-frame clones only, minus some. The profile shows about 110,000 clones, around 90% of them singletons. The study, taken as a whole, reports: Once two AZD1222 doses were given, Spike-specific TCR breadth and depth went up. Distributed over spike, vaccine-associated CD4 TCRs predominated at 160-218 and 743-854.

The chain employs TRBV4-2 and TRBJ2-7; 10 nucleotides agree with TRBD2. This receptor was taken from an adult who received the AZD1222 COVID-19 vaccine. Source: peripheral blood, taken 28 days after the second AZD1222 dose. The CDR3 region is CASSQKAGGPYEQYF. In DNA, the CDR3 is TGTGCCAGCAGCCAAAAAGCGGGGGGGCCCTACGAGCAGTACTTC.